The 4 T cell receptor beta chains given below trace back to one sample, sequenced in a study of OX40 agonist ivuxolimab in advanced cancers. Here immunoSEQ multiplex PCR was the method, and the copy in TCRdb shows in-frame clones only, minus some. The data show over 90,000 clones, with around 94% seen just once and around 0.17% held by the top ten. The material sequenced was CD4+ or CD8+ T cells sorted from blood, taken in a trial of the OX40 agonist ivuxolimab. The source of these receptors is an adult with an advanced solid tumor such as melanoma, head and neck, liver or kidney cancer.

This rearrangement joins TRBV5-4 to TRBJ2-2, with 10 bases lining up with TRBD1. The junction had 7 bases not matched to a gene; V was cut back by 4 bases and J by 1 base. Germline V gene data show CDR1 as SGHNT and CDR2 as YYREEE (reference sequence). The CDR3 extends over 17 amino acids. CDR3 nucleotide sequence: TGTGCCAGCAGCCCTCCGGGACAGGGGAGGAACACCGGGGAGCTGTTTTTT. It encodes CASSPPGQGRNTGELFF.

V and J are TRBV18 and TRBJ2-2; 7 nucleotides agree with TRBD1. Germline V CDR1 and CDR2: KGHSH, LQKENI. Germline trimming cut 6 bases from V and 6 bases from J; bases unmatched to any gene: 4. This CDR3 region has 13 residues. Written as DNA, the CDR3 is TGTGCCAGCTCGTCTGACAGGGCCGGGGAGCTGTTTTTT. Translated, it gives CASSSDRAGELFF.

This chain connects TRBV11-2 to TRBJ2-7; D is perhaps TRBD2 (6 bases). V lost 5 bases and J 4 bases, leaving 9 bases between the germline ends. CDR1 and CDR2 from the germline V gene are SGHAT and FQNNGV. The CDR3 extends over 12 amino acids. CDR3 in DNA: TGTGCCAGCAGCGGCCGGGGGTACGAGCAGTACTTC. It encodes CASSGRGYEQYF.

CDR3 protein: CASRDTTGLNYGYTF. The DNA of the CDR3 is TGTGCCAGCAGGGACACTACAGGGCTTAACTATGGCTACACCTTC. V and J are TRBV6-5 and TRBJ1-2, with D perhaps matching TRBD1 (6 bases). CDR1 and CDR2 from the germline V gene are MNHEY and SVGAGI. The V end was cut by 6 bases, the J end by 1 base, with 15 bases between. This CDR3 is built from 15 residues.